What follows are 10 T cell receptor beta chains derived from one specimen sequenced in a study of blood T cell dynamics during melanoma immunotherapy. This sample's time point: pre-treatment baseline. Sequencing used immunoSEQ multiplex PCR; TCRdb keeps in-frame clones, though not all of them. The sample carries roughly 4,200 clones, 84% recorded once. The sample consisted of blood, taken from a patient treated with checkpoint blockade. These receptors all come from a human donor with melanoma.

This clone has a handful of counts. The chain has TRBV19 and TRBJ1-5; TRBD1 agrees at 10 bases. The CDR3 spans 15 residues. CDR1 is LNHDA and CDR2 is SQIVND in the germline V gene (reference sequence). V was pared by 1 base and J by 9 bases, with 6 bases of the junction left unmatched. CDR3 DNA: TGTGCCAGTAGTATAGCTCGGGACAGGGGTCGGCCCCAGCATTTT. Translation gives CASSIARDRGRPQHF.

This sequence joins TRBV30 and TRBJ1-6; tentatively, D is TRBD1 (6 bases). The CDR3 runs to 14 residues. The V end lost 1 base, the J end lost 10 bases, and 14 bases lay between the germline ends. CDR1 is GTSNPN, CDR2 SVGIG, per germline (reference sequence). CDR3 region: CAWSARGSNSPLHF. CDR3 coding DNA: TGTGCCTGGAGTGCTAGGGGGTCGAACTCACCCCTCCACTTT.

The J gene is TRBJ1-6, the V gene TRBV6-1; weak D call: TRBD1 (5 bases). V was cut by 4 bases and J by 2 bases, with 6 bases left in between. The germline V gene has CDR1 MNHNS and CDR2 SASEGT. The CDR3 is 14 residues long. The CDR3 DNA reads as TGTGCCAGCAGTGGACAGCCCTATAATTCACCCCTCCACTTT. It translates to CASSGQPYNSPLHF.

The chain combines TRBV29-1 with TRBJ1-1, with D possibly matching TRBD1 (6 bases). The V and J ends lost 1 base and 2 bases respectively, with 17 bases between them. The CDR3 spans 16 residues. CDR1 SQVTM and CDR2 ANQGSEA come from the germline V gene. The CDR3 region is CSVEVGTGWVNTEAFF. The CDR3 DNA is TGCAGCGTTGAAGTGGGTACAGGGTGGGTAAACACTGAAGCTTTCTTT. The whole variable domain, remainder taken from reference TRBV29-1 and TRBJ1-1, is SAVISQKPSRDICQRGTSLTIQCQVDSQVTMMFWYRQQPGQSLTLIATANQGSEATYESGFVIDKFPISRPNLTFSTLTVSNMSPEDSSIYLCSVEVGTGWVNTEAFFGQGTRLTVV.

The chain is built from TRBV25-1 and TRBJ2-5; TRBD1 agrees at 7 bases. The end of the DNA is better explained by TRBJ2-7, so the J call may be wrong. CDR1 and CDR2 (germline): MGHDK, SYGVNS. CDR3 length: 14 residues. As DNA, the CDR3 is TGTGCCAGCAGTGGGGCAGGGGGTACCTACGAGCAGTACTTC. Amino acids: CASSGAGGTYEQYF.

The rearrangement links TRBV4-3 to TRBJ2-7; no clear D. Germline CDR1 reads LGHNA; CDR2 reads YSLEER. There are 14 residues in the CDR3. V was pared by 0 bases and J by 0 bases, with 6 bases between. The CDR3 DNA reads TGCGCCAGCAGCCAAGAGTGGTACTCCTACGAGCAGTACTTC. Translation gives CASSQEWYSYEQYF.

The V gene is TRBV7-9, the J gene TRBJ2-2; perhaps TRBD2 as D (6 bases). V was clipped by 11 bases and J by 7 bases, with 14 bases between them. The CDR3 is made up of 12 amino acids. Germline CDR1 and CDR2: SEHNR and FQNEAQ (reference sequence). CDR3: CASASGGGELFF. The CDR3 DNA is TGTGCCTCAGCGTCCGGGGGCGGGGAGCTGTTTTTT.

The chain links TRBV6-6 to TRBJ2-6; D is uncertain. The germline V gene encodes CDR1 MNHNY and CDR2 SVGAGI (reference sequence). V lost 2 bases, J lost 0 bases, and 8 bases lay in between. The CDR3 runs to 16 residues. The CDR3 is CASSYGINSGANVLTF. CDR3 nucleotide sequence: TGTGCCAGCAGTTACGGAATCAACTCTGGGGCCAACGTCCTGACTTTC.

The V and J genes are TRBV30 and TRBJ1-2; 8 bases fit TRBD1. The CDR3 runs to 12 residues. CDR1 and CDR2 (germline): GTSNPN, SVGIG (reference sequence). V lost 4 bases and J lost 4; bases outside the gene matches: 2. DNA for the CDR3: TGTGCCTGGACAGGGGGCGGCTATGGCTACACCTTC. It yields the protein CAWTGGGYGYTF.

The chain couples TRBV19 to TRBJ2-7, with D possibly TRBD2 on 5 matching bases. V was clipped by 3 bases and J by 0 bases, with 15 bases between them. The CDR3 runs 16 residues. Germline V lookup: CDR1 LNHDA, CDR2 SQIVND (reference sequence). The CDR3 DNA reads TGTGCCAGTAGTATCGAGGGCTCCCTCAGCTCCTACGAGCAGTACTTC. Translation: CASSIEGSLSSYEQYF. Full variable domain (remainder filled in from reference TRBV19 and TRBJ2-7): DGGITQSPKYLFRKEGQNVTLSCEQNLNHDAMYWYRQDPGQGLRLIYYSQIVNDFQKGDIAEGYSVSREKKESFPLTVTSAQKNPTAFYLCASSIEGSLSSYEQYFGPGTRLTVT.